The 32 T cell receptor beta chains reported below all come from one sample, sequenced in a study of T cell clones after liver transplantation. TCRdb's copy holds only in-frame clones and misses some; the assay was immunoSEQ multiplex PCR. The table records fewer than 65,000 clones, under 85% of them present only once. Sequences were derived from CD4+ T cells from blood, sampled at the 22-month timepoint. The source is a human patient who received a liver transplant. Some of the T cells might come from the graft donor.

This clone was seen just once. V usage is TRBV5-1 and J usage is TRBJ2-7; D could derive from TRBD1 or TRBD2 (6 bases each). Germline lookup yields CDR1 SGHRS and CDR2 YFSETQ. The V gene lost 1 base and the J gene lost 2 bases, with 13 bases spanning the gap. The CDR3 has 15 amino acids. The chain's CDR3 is CASSLIGGGTYEQYF. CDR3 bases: TGCGCCAGCAGCTTGATTGGAGGGGGGACCTACGAGCAGTACTTC. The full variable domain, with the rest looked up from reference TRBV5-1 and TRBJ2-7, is KAGVTQTPRYLIKTRGQQVTLSCSPISGHRSVSWYQQTPGQGLQFLFEYFSETQRNKGNFPGRFSGRQFSNSRSEMNVSTLELGDSALYLCASSLIGGGTYEQYFGPGTRLTVT.

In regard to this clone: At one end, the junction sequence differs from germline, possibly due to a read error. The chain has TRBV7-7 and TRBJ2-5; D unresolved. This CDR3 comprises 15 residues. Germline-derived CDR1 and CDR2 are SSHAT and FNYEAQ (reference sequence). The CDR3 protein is CASSLSQAPRETQYF. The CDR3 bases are TGTGCTAGCAGCTTAAGCCAGGCCCCCCGGGAGACCCAGTACTTC.

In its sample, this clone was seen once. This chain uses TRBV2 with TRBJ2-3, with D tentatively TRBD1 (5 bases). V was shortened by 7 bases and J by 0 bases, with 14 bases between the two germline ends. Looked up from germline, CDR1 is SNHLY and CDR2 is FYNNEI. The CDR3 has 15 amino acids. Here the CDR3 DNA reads TGTGCCAGCAAGCTCCAGGGATCTAGCACAGATACGCAGTATTTT. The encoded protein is CASKLQGSSTDTQYF.

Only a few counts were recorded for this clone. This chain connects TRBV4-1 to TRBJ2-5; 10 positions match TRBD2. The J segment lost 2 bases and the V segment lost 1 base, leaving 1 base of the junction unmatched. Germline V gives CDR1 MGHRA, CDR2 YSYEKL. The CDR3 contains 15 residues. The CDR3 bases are TGCGCCAGCAGCCAAGGTAGCGGGGGGCAAGAGACCCAGTACTTC. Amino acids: CASSQGSGGQETQYF.

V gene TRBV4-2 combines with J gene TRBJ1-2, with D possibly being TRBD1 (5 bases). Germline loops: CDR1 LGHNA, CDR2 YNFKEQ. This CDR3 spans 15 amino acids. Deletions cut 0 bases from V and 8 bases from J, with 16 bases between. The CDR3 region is CASSQEDSPDGGYTF. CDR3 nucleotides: TGTGCCAGCAGCCAAGAAGACAGCCCAGACGGAGGCTACACCTTC.

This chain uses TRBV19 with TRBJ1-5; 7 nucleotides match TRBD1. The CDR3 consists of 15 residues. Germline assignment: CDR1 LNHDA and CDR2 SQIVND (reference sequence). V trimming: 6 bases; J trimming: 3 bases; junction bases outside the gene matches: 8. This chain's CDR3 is CASRGGTVYNQPQHF. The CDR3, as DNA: TGTGCCAGTAGGGGCGGGACAGTTTACAATCAGCCCCAGCATTTT.

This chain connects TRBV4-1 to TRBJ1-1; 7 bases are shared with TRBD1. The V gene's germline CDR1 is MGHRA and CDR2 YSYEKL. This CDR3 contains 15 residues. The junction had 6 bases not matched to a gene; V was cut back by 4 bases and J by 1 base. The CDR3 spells CASSRPTGRNTEAFF. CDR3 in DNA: TGCGCCAGCAGCCGACCGACAGGGAGGAACACTGAAGCTTTCTTT.

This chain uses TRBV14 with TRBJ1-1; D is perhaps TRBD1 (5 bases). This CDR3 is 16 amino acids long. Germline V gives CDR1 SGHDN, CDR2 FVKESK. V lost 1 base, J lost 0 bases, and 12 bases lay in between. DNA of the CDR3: TGTGCCAGCAGCCAAGGGGGTACAGGCATGAACACTGAAGCTTTCTTT. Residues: CASSQGGTGMNTEAFF.

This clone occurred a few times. CDR3 sequence reads: CASTETTEAFF. Here the CDR3 DNA reads TGTGCCAGCACCGAAACCACTGAAGCTTTCTTT. This chain connects TRBV6-6 to TRBJ1-1; no definite D call. CDR1 and CDR2 (germline): MNHNY, SVGAGI (reference sequence). V was trimmed by 7 bases and J by 4 bases, leaving 7 bases between them. The CDR3 loop spans 11 amino acids.

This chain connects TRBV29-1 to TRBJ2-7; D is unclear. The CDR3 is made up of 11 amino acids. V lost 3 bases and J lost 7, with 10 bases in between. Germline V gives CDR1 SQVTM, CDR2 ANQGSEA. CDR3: CSVDDFKEQYF. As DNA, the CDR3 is TGCAGCGTTGACGACTTCAAGGAGCAGTACTTC.

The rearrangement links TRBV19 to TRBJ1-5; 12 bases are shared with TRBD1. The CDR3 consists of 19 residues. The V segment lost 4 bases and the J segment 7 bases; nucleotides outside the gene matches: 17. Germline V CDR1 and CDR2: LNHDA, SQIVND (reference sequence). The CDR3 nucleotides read TGTGCCAGTAGTACCCAACAAAAATCCGGGACAGGGGGCCGACAGCCCCAGCATTTT. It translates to CASSTQQKSGTGGRQPQHF.

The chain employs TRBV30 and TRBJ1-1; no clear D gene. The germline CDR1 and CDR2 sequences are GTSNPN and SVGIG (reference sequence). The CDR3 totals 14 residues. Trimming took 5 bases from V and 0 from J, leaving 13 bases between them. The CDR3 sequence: CAWGRSGMNTEAFF. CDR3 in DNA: TGTGCCTGGGGGAGATCAGGTATGAACACTGAAGCTTTCTTT.

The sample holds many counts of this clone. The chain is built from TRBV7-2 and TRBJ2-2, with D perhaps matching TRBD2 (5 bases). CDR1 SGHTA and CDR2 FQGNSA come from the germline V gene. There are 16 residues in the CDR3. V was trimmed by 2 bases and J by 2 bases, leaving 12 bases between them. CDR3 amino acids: CASSLWVASNTGELFF. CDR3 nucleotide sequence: TGTGCCAGCAGCTTATGGGTGGCTAGCAACACCGGGGAGCTGTTTTTT.

CDR3 sequence: CASSLALGTSHEQFF. CDR3 DNA: TGCGCCAGCAGCTTGGCCCTTGGGACGTCGCATGAGCAGTTCTTC. The gene calls are TRBV5-1 and TRBJ2-1, with D perhaps assigned TRBD1 or TRBD2 (5 bases each). V dropped 0 bases and J dropped 8 bases, with 15 bases sitting between them. This CDR3 has 15 amino acids. The V gene's germline CDR1 is SGHRS and CDR2 YFSETQ.

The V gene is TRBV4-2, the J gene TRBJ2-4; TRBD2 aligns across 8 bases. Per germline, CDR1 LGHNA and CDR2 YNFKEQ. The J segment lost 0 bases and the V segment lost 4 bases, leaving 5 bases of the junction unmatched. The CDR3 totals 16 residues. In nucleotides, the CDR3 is TGTGCCAGCAGCCCCGAGCGGGGGTTAGCCAAAAACATTCAGTACTTC. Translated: CASSPERGLAKNIQYF.

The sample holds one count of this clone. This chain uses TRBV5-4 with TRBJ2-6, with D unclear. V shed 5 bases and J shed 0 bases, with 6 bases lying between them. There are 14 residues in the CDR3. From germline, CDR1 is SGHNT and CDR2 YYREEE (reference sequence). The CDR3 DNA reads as TGTGCCAGCAGTCATTACTCTGGGGCCAACGTCCTGACTTTC. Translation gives CASSHYSGANVLTF.

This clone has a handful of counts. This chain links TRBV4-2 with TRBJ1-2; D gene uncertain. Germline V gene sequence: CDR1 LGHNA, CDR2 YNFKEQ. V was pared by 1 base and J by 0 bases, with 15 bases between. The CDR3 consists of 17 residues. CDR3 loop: CASSQVYLVRANYGYTF. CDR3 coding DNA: TGTGCCAGCAGCCAAGTGTACTTAGTCAGAGCTAACTATGGCTACACCTTC.

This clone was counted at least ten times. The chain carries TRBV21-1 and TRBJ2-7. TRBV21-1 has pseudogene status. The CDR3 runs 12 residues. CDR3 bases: TGTGCCAGCAGCAAAGTAGGGGGGAAGACGTACTTC. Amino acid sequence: CASSKVGGKTYF.

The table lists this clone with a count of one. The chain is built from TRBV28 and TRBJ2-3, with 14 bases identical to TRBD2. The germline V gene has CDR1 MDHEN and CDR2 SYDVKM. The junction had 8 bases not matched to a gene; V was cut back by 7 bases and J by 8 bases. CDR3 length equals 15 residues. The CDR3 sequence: CASTATSGGVGTQYF. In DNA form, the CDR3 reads TGTGCCAGCACCGCGACTAGCGGGGGGGTGGGTACGCAGTATTTT. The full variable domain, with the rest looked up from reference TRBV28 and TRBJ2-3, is DVKVTQSSRYLVKRTGEKVFLECVQDMDHENMFWYRQDPGLGLRLIYFSYDVKMKEKGDIPEGYSVSREKKERFSLILESASTNQTSMYLCASTATSGGVGTQYFGPGTRLTVL.

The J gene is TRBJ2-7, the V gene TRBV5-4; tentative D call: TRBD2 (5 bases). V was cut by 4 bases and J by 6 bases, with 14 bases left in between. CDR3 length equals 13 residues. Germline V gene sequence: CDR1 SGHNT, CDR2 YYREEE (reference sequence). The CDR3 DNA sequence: TGTGCCAGCAGCGCCAGCCGGGAACGCGAGCAGTACTTC. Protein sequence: CASSASREREQYF.

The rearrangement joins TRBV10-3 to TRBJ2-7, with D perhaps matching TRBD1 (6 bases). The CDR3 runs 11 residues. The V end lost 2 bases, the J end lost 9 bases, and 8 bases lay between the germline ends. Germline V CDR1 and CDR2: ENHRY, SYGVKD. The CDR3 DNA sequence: TGTGCCATCAGTGAGATAGGGGGGCAGTACTTC. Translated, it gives CAISEIGGQYF.

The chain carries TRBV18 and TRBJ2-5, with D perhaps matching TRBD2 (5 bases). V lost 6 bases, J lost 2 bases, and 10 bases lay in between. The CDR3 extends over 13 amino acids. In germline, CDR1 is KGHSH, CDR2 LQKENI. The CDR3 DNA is TGTGCCAGCTCCCCCACGGGACAAGAGACCCAGTACTTC. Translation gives CASSPTGQETQYF.

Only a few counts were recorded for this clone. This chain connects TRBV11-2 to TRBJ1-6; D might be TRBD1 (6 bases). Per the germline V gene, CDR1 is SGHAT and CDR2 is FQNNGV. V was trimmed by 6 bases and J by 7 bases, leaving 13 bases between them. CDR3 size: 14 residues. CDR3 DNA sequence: TGTGCCAGCAGGAATCAGGGGAACAATTCACCCCTCCACTTT. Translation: CASRNQGNNSPLHF.

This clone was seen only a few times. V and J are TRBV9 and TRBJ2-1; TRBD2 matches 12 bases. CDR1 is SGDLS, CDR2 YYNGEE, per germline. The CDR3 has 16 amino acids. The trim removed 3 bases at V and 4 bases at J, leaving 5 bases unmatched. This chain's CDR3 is CASSAFGTSGYNEQFF. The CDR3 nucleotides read TGTGCCAGCAGCGCGTTCGGGACTAGCGGGTACAATGAGCAGTTCTTC.

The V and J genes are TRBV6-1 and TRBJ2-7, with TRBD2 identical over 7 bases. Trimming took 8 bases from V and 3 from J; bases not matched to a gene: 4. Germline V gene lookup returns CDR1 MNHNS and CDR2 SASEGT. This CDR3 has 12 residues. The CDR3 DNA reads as TGTGCCAGCTCTGAGCGGGGCTACGAGCAGTACTTC. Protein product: CASSERGYEQYF.

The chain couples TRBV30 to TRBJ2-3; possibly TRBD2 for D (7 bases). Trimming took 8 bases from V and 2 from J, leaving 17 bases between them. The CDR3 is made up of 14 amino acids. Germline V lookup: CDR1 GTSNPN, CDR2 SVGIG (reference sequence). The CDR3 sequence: CAGGAAISTDTQYF. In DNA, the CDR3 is TGTGCCGGGGGGGCGGCGATCTCCACAGATACGCAGTATTTT. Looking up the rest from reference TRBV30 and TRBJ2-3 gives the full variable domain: SQTIHQWPATLVQPVGSPLSLECTVEGTSNPNLYWYRQAAGRGLQLLFYSVGIGQISSEVPQNLSASRPQDRQFILSSKKLLLSDSGFYLCAGGAAISTDTQYFGPGTRLTVL.

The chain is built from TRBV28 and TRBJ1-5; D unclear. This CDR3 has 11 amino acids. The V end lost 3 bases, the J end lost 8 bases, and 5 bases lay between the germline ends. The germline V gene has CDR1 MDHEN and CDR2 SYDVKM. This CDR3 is CASSLNKPQHF. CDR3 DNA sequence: TGTGCCAGCAGTTTGAACAAGCCCCAGCATTTT.

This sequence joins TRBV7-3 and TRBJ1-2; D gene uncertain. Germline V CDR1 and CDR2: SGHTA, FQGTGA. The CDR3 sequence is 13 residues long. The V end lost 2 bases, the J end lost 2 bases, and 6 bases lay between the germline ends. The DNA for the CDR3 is TGTGCCAGCAGCTTACCCCCCAACTATGGCTACACCTTC. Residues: CASSLPPNYGYTF.

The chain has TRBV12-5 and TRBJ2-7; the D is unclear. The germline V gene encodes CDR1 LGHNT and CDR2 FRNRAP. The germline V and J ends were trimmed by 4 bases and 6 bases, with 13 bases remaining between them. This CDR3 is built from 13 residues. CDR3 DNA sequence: TGTGCTAGTGGTTCTACACCCGGCGGCGAGCAGTACTTC. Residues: CASGSTPGGEQYF.

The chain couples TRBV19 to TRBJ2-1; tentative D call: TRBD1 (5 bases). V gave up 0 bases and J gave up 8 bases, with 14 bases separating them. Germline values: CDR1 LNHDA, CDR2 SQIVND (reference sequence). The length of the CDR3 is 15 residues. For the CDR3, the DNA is TGTGCCAGTAGTATAGAGGATCCAGGGTACCATGAGCAGTTCTTC. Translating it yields CASSIEDPGYHEQFF.

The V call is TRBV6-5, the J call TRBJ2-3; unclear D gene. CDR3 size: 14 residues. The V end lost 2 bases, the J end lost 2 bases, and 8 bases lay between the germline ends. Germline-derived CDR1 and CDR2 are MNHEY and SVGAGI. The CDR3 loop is CASSYGIATDTQYF. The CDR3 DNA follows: TGTGCCAGCAGTTACGGGATAGCCACAGATACGCAGTATTTT.

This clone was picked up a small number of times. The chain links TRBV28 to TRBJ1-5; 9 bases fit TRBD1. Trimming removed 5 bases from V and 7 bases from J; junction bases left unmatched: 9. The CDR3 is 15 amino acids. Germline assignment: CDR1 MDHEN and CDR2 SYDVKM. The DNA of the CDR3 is TGTGCCAGCAGTCCGGGACAGGGCTCTAGGCAGCCCCAGCATTTT. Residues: CASSPGQGSRQPQHF. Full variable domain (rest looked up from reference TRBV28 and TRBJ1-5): DVKVTQSSRYLVKRTGEKVFLECVQDMDHENMFWYRQDPGLGLRLIYFSYDVKMKEKGDIPEGYSVSREKKERFSLILESASTNQTSMYLCASSPGQGSRQPQHFGDGTRLSIL.